This TCR beta chain was captured by sequencing in a study of blood T cell repertoires in COVID-19. Whole-study context: Specimens from acute and convalescent COVID-19 originated in the United States, Italy and Spain. In each case, the material was cDNA or gDNA derived from T cells, B-cell-depleted T cells, or PBMCs.

How the authors handled the data: Amplification from reference gene primers served as the basis for estimated nucleated cell counts. Method: immunoSEQ multiplex PCR; TCRdb's copy keeps in-frame clones and lacks some. V and J calls and clone size are copied from that table; D and trimming were computed from the DNA. The sample holds some 140,000 clones, around three quarters seen once. Concerning this clone itself: One end of the junction does not line up with germline, which may come from a read error.

Germline V lookup: CDR1 SSHAT, CDR2 FNYEAQ (reference sequence). This CDR3 is built from 15 residues. V and J are TRBV7-7 and TRBJ2-5; 9 bases agree with TRBD2. The sample was peripheral blood. The clonotype originates from a man aged 55 to 70 with acute or convalescent COVID-19. The CDR3 sequence: CASSLASGDPETQYF. CDR3 DNA sequence: TGTGCTAGCAGCTTAGCTAGCGGGGACCCAGAGACCCAGTACTTC.